This T cell receptor (beta chain) was recorded in a study of technical replicates of blood from a few donors. Sequencing used immunoSEQ multiplex PCR; TCRdb keeps in-frame clones, though not all of them. This sample has 45,000 to 60,000 clones; approximately 95% occur once, and the top ten carry 0.3% to 0.4%. Trimming stripped 4 bases from V and 1 base from J, with 6 bases between. This CDR3 is 14 amino acids long. The germline CDR1 and CDR2 sequences are SGDLS and YYNGEE. This receptor was obtained from a human donor in good health. The chain uses TRBV9 and TRBJ2-6, with no clear D. Sequenced sample: T cells isolated from PBMCs. The DNA for the CDR3 is TGTGCCAGCAGCCTACTATCTGGGGCCAACGTCCTGACTTTC. Translation: CASSLLSGANVLTF.